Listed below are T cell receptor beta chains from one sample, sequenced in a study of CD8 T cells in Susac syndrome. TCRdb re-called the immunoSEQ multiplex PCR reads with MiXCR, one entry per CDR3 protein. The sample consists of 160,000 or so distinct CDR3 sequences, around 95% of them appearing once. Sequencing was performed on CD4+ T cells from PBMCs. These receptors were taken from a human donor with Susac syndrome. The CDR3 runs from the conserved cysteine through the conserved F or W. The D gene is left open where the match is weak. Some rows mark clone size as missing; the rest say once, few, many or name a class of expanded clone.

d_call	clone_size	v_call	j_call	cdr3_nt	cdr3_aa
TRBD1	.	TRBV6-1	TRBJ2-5	TGTGCCAGCAGTGACGCCTGGACAGGGGGCTGGGAGACCCAGTACTTC	CASSDAWTGGWETQYF
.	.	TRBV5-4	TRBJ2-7	TGTGCCAGCAGCTCGCCTGGACTGCCCTACGAGCAGTACTTC	CASSSPGLPYEQYF
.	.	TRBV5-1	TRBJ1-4	TGCGCCAGCAGCCTCGTTGGGGTCCGGAGCGAAAAACTGTTTTTT	CASSLVGVRSEKLFF
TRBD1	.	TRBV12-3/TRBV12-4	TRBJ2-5	TGTGCCAGCAGTTTGGGACAGGGTCTGGAGACCCAGTACTTC	CASSLGQGLETQYF
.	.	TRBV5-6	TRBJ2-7	TGTGCCAGCAGCTCCCGACGGGTGGGCGAGCAGTACTTC	CASSSRRVGEQYF
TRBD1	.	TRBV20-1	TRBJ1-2	TGCAGTGCCCCAACAGGGGCGAACTATGGCTACACCTTC	CSAPTGANYGYTF
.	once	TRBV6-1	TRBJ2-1	TGTGCCCACGGGAGCTCCTACAATGAGCAGTTCTTC	CAHGSSYNEQFF
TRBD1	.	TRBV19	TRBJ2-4	TGTGCCAGTAGTATCCCGGACAGGGCTCCCAAAAACATTCAGTACTTC	CASSIPDRAPKNIQYF
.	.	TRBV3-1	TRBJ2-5	TGTGCCAGCAGCCAGGCCTCCGGTCGCCAAGAGACCCAGTACTTC	CASSQASGRQETQYF
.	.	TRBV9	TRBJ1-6	TGTGCCAGCAGCGTAGTCCCCCAGGGGTCACCCCTCCACTTT	CASSVVPQGSPLHF
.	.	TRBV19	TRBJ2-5	TGTGCCAGTAGCCAGGAGGGGACAGATCTCAAAGAGACCCAGTACTTC	CASSQEGTDLKETQYF
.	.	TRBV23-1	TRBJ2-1	TGCGCCAGCAGCCCCCCGGACAGCTACAATGAGCAGTTCTTC	CASSPPDSYNEQFF
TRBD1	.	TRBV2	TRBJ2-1	TGTGCCAGCAAGCGTGCAGGGGGCACGCACAATGAGCAGTTCTTC	CASKRAGGTHNEQFF
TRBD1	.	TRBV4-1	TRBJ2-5	TGCGCCAGCAGCCAAGACGGGGGACAGGTCCTTAGGACCCAGTACTTC	CASSQDGGQVLRTQYF
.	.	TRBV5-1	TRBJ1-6	TGCGCCAGCAGCGTTAGGGATTCCTATAATTCACCCCTCCACTTT	CASSVRDSYNSPLHF
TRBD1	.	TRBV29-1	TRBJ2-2	TGCAGCGTTGAAAGGGACAGACCGAACACCGGGGAGCTGTTTTTT	CSVERDRPNTGELFF
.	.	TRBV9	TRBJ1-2	TGTGCCAGCAGTGATCAACAGGTCGCTCTCTATGGCTACACCTTC	CASSDQQVALYGYTF
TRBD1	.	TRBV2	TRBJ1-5	TGTGCCAGTGAGGACAGGGGTGCTCAGCCCCAGCATTTT	CASEDRGAQPQHF
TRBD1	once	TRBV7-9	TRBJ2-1	TGTGCCAGCAGCTTCGACAGGGGCTTCTACAATGAGCAGTTCTTC	CASSFDRGFYNEQFF
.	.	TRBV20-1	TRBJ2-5	TGCAGTGCTCTGGGCAACCAAGAGACCCAGTACTTC	CSALGNQETQYF
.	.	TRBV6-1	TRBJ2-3	TGTGCCAGCTGTCGGGAGGATACGCAGTATTTT	CASCREDTQYF
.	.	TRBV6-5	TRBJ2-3	TGTGCCAGCAGCCTATCTGGGGCACTCACAGATACGCAGTATTTT	CASSLSGALTDTQYF
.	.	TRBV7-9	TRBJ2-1	TGTGCCAGCAGCGCCGCGCATGAGCAGTTCTTC	CASSAAHEQFF
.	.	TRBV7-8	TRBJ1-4	TGTGCCATAGGCTCAAACAGGTTCCGAAATGAAAAACTGTTTTTT	CAIGSNRFRNEKLFF
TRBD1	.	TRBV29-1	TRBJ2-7	TGCAGCGTGGTCCGACAGGGCTACGAGCAGTACTTC	CSVVRQGYEQYF
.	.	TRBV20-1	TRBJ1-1	TGCAGTGCCAAGACAGGCCTCGGGAGGACTGAAGCTTTCTTT	CSAKTGLGRTEAFF
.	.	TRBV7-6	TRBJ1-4	TGTGCCAGCAGCTATCGCCCACGCGATGAAAAACTGTTTTTT	CASSYRPRDEKLFF
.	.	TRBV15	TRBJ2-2	TGTGCCACCAGCAACAAGGACACCCCTAGGAGGACCGGGGAGCTGTTTTTT	CATSNKDTPRRTGELFF
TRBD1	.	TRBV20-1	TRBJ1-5	TGCAGTGCGGGACAGGGTCCCAATCAGCCCCAGCATTTT	CSAGQGPNQPQHF
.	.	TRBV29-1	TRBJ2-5	TGCAGCGTTGCAGTCAGCTTAGGGACCCAGTACTTC	CSVAVSLGTQYF
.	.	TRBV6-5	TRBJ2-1	TGTGCCAGCCGGGAGCGGGGACAGTTCAATGAGCAGTTCTTC	CASRERGQFNEQFF
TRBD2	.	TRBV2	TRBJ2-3	TGTGCCAGCAGACTAGCGGGGACCACAGATACGCAGTATTTT	CASRLAGTTDTQYF
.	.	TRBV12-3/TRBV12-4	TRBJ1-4	TGTGCCAGCAGTTTAAACAGCCGTGGGGAAAAACTGTTTTTT	CASSLNSRGEKLFF
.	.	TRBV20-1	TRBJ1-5	TGCAGTGCTCAGCAGGGCGATCAGCCCCAGCATTTT	CSAQQGDQPQHF
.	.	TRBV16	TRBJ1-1	TGTGCCAGCAGCCTTAATAAGGGGGACAACACTGAAGCTTTCTTT	CASSLNKGDNTEAFF
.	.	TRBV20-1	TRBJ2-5	TGCAGTGCTATCCGGGACACGAAAGAGACCCAGTACTTC	CSAIRDTKETQYF
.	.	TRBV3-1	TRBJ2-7	TGTGCCAGCAGCCAAGACAGGGCAAGGGGCTACGAGCAGTACTTC	CASSQDRARGYEQYF
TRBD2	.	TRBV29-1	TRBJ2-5	TGCAGCGTTGCCCTTAGCGGGGCTCAAGAGACCCAGTACTTC	CSVALSGAQETQYF
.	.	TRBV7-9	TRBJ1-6	TGTGCCAGCAGCTTACCGGGACAAGAGTGGGCCCTCCACTTT	CASSLPGQEWALHF
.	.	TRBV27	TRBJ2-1	TGTGCCAGCAGAACAAAGGGCAATGAGCAGTTCTTC	CASRTKGNEQFF
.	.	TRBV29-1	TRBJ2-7	TGCAGCTATAGGAGCGTAGGGGATCCCACCACCTACGAGCAGTACTTC	CSYRSVGDPTTYEQYF
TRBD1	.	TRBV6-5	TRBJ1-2	TGTGCCAGCAGTTACTCGAGGTCCAGGGACAGGGGACTTGGCTACACCTTC	CASSYSRSRDRGLGYTF